These T cell receptor beta chains were read from a single sample in a study of post-analysis software for immune sequencing data. TCRdb redid the calling of the PCR reads with MiXCR, one entry per CDR3 protein. The data contain 350,000 to 500,000 distinct CDR3 sequences, roughly 40% of them singletons. The sample taken for sequencing was blood. The receptors stem from a girl aged 2 to 9 with multiple sclerosis. CDR3s include the opening cysteine and the closing phenylalanine or tryptophan. Fields, in order: V gene, D gene, clone size, J gene, CDR3 protein, CDR3 DNA. A D gene is named only where the DNA matches it firmly. Expanded clones are given a class, and other clones once, few, many or no size at all.

TRBV6-1	-	-	TRBJ1-1	CASIRQVGGLGTEAFF	TGTGCCAGCATCCGCCAAGTCGGGGGGCTAGGCACTGAAGCTTTCTTT
TRBV20-1	-	few	TRBJ2-5	CSASRAGNQETQYF	TGCAGTGCTAGTCGAGCGGGTAATCAAGAGACCCAGTACTTC
TRBV27	-	once	TRBJ2-1	CASSSQESSYNEQFF	TGTGCCAGCTCTAGCCAAGAGAGCTCCTACAATGAGCAGTTCTTC
TRBV24-1	-	few	TRBJ2-7	CATSDAYEQYF	TGTGCCACCAGTGACGCCTACGAGCAGTACTTC
TRBV5-1	-	-	TRBJ2-5	CASSPGLPGVETQYF	TGCGCCAGCAGCCCGGGACTCCCAGGGGTAGAGACCCAGTACTTC
TRBV20-1	TRBD2	-	TRBJ2-3	CSASGTSGPSTDTQYF	TGCAGTGCCTCCGGGACTAGCGGACCTAGCACAGATACGCAGTATTTT
TRBV6-6	TRBD2	-	TRBJ2-1	CASSWGLAGGRNEQFF	TGTGCCAGCAGTTGGGGACTAGCGGGGGGGAGGAATGAGCAGTTCTTC
TRBV5-5	-	-	TRBJ2-7	CASTYRSGEFSYEQYF	TGTGCCAGCACCTATCGGTCGGGAGAATTCTCCTACGAGCAGTACTTC
TRBV28	TRBD1	-	TRBJ2-7	CASSSSDRVIWYF	TGTGCCAGCAGTTCCTCGGACAGGGTGATATGGTACTTC
TRBV27	-	few	TRBJ1-1	CASSLYGQNTEAFF	TGTGCCAGCAGTTTATATGGTCAGAACACTGAAGCTTTCTTT
TRBV28	TRBD2	few	TRBJ2-1	CASSSGSSGTRNEQFF	TGTGCCAGCAGTTCCGGGAGTAGCGGGACCAGAAATGAGCAGTTCTTC
TRBV6-6	-	-	TRBJ1-1	CASIGSGGAEAFF	TGTGCCAGCATCGGGTCCGGGGGAGCTGAAGCTTTCTTT
TRBV7-3	TRBD1	-	TRBJ2-3	CASSPTTGPDTQYF	TGTGCCAGCAGCCCTACGACAGGGCCAGATACGCAGTATTTT
TRBV28	-	-	TRBJ2-3	CASRRRPRGGTDTQYF	TGTGCCAGCAGGCGGAGACCCCGGGGTGGCACAGATACGCAGTATTTT
TRBV20-1	-	-	TRBJ1-6	CSARGGDNSPLHF	TGCAGTGCTAGGGGAGGCGATAATTCACCCCTCCACTTT
TRBV5-1	-	few	TRBJ1-2	CASSLDRVGGGYTF	TGCGCCAGCAGCTTGGACAGGGTAGGAGGGGGCTACACCTTC
TRBV12-3/TRBV12-4	TRBD1	-	TRBJ2-7	CASSRGQVGAYEQYF	TGTGCCAGCAGTCGAGGACAGGTGGGGGCCTACGAGCAGTACTTC
TRBV5-1	-	few	TRBJ1-1	CASSLVGGVNTEAFF	TGCGCCAGCAGCTTGGTAGGGGGTGTAAACACTGAAGCTTTCTTT
TRBV29-1	TRBD1	-	TRBJ2-1	CSVTGTGGNEQFF	TGCAGCGTCACCGGGACAGGGGGTAATGAGCAGTTCTTC
TRBV19	TRBD1	-	TRBJ2-4	CASSTTDRGDIQYF	TGTGCCAGTAGTACAACCGACAGGGGTGACATTCAGTACTTC
TRBV27	TRBD1	once	TRBJ2-7	CASSNRVGTGGYEQYF	TGTGCCAGCAGCAACCGGGTCGGGACAGGGGGCTACGAGCAGTACTTC
TRBV7-6	-	few	TRBJ2-7	CASSLVSGSSYEQYF	TGTGCCAGCAGCTTAGTGTCAGGGAGTTCCTACGAGCAGTACTTC
TRBV11-2	TRBD1	-	TRBJ1-2	CASRLQGAYRNGYTF	TGTGCCAGCAGACTACAGGGGGCGTATCGGAATGGCTACACCTTC
TRBV24-1	-	-	TRBJ2-1	CATSDSSMSSYNEQFF	TGTGCCACCAGTGACTCAAGTATGAGCTCCTACAATGAGCAGTTCTTC